This T cell receptor beta chain was documented in a study of shared clonotypes between healthy human individuals. General observations from the study: Against clonotypes common to all four donors, non-shared ones had lower generation probabilities.

Comment on this clone: No antigen is known for it.

This table comes from immunoSEQ multiplex PCR, and its TCRdb copy is limited to in-frame clones, with some not included. Of around 2.1 million clones listed, about 93% are singletons. Naive-designated CD8 cells lacked CD45RO, were positively enriched for CCR7, and omitted terminally differentiated effector memory CD45RA+ cells. The sequence came from a young man in good health. Some clones in this sample may be carry-over from other donors' samples. Sequencing used naive CD8+ T cells from PBMCs.

The CDR3 DNA follows: TGTGCCAGCAGTGCAGGGGGTGAAGCTTTCTTT. The encoded protein is CASSAGGEAFF. This chain links TRBV6-5 with TRBJ1-1, with 7 bases that match TRBD1. The CDR3 extends over 11 amino acids. The germline V gene has CDR1 MNHEY and CDR2 SVGAGI. Trimming took 5 bases from V and 7 from J; bases not matched to a gene: 1.